The 12 T cell receptor beta chains below were found in one sample sequenced in a study of T cells in Graves' hyperthyroidism and ophthalmopathy. Amplified TCR beta CDR3 regions came from RNA transcripts. TCR CDR3 regions were first amplified by RT-PCR with HTBI primers. TCRdb itself ran the multiplex PCR reads through MiXCR, one entry per CDR3 protein. In the table there are roughly 330,000 distinct CDR3 sequences, 15% to 20% of which are singletons. Sequencing input: blood. These receptor sequences come from a man aged 25-45 years with Graves' hyperthyroidism.

Ten or more counts support this clonotype. V gene TRBV6-1 combines with J gene TRBJ1-4, with 9 bases matching TRBD1. The CDR3 sequence is 20 residues long. CDR1 is MNHNS and CDR2 is SASEGT in the germline V gene. The V and J ends lost 5 bases and 3 bases, in that order; junction bases with no gene match: 19. CDR3 residues: CASSPISGQGIVGANEKLFF. In nucleotides, the CDR3 is TGTGCCAGCAGTCCAATTTCGGGACAGGGCATCGTCGGGGCTAATGAAAAACTGTTTTTT.

In this sample, this clonotype turned up many times. The genes are TRBV2 and TRBJ2-5; D is ambiguous. Germline V gene data show CDR1 as SNHLY and CDR2 as FYNNEI. This CDR3 spans 12 amino acids. V gave up 4 bases and J gave up 5 bases, with 8 bases separating them. The CDR3 spells CASSGERETQYF. In DNA form, the CDR3 reads TGTGCCAGCAGTGGGGAACGGGAGACCCAGTACTTC.

This clonotype has at least ten counts. The chain is built from TRBV5-1 and TRBJ2-2; 14 nucleotides match TRBD2. V lost 7 bases, J lost 5 bases, and 1 base stayed unmatched. The CDR3 consists of 14 residues. Germline V gene data show CDR1 as SGHRS and CDR2 as YFSETQ. The CDR3 nucleotides are TGCGCCAGCGGACTAGCGGGAGGAACCGGGGAGCTGTTTTTT. It yields the protein CASGLAGGTGELFF.

Ten or more counts support this clonotype. The chain combines TRBV24-1 with TRBJ2-1; weak D call: TRBD1 (6 bases). In germline, CDR1 is KGHDR, CDR2 SFDVKD. This CDR3 is built from 15 residues. Trimming shortened V by 3 bases and J by 2 bases, and 10 bases separated the two germline ends. The CDR3 nucleotides read TGTGCCACCAGTGATGCCGGACAGCCCTACAATGAGCAGTTCTTC. Protein sequence: CATSDAGQPYNEQFF.

This clonotype was found many times. V usage is TRBV28 and J usage is TRBJ2-1; D uncertain. The CDR3 has 16 amino acids. V lost 4 bases and J lost 1, with 14 bases in between. The germline V gene encodes CDR1 MDHEN and CDR2 SYDVKM. CDR3 coding DNA: TGTGCCAGCAGTTCCCTTCCCCCCGAGTCCTACAATGAGCAGTTCTTC. This encodes CASSSLPPESYNEQFF.

The rearrangement links TRBV5-5 to TRBJ1-3; 8 bases are a match to TRBD1. The germline gives CDR1 SGHKS, CDR2 YYEKEE (reference sequence). V shed 3 bases and J 0 bases; nucleotides not matched to a gene: 14. This CDR3 spans 19 amino acids. Here the CDR3 reads CASSSAAPGGVGSGNTIYF. The DNA of the CDR3 is TGTGCCAGCAGCTCCGCGGCCCCAGGGGGCGTCGGCTCTGGAAACACCATATATTTT.

The sample holds many counts of this clonotype. CDR3 sequence (DNA): TGCAGTGCTAGAGCCCTCCCCGGAGGGGCATATTCACCCCTCCACTTT. Its protein product is CSARALPGGAYSPLHF. V gene TRBV20-1 combines with J gene TRBJ1-6; TRBD1 is a possible D gene (5 bases). With 1 base removed from V and 8 bases from J, the gap between germline ends came to 18 bases. Germline V CDR1 and CDR2: DFQATT, SNEGSKA (reference sequence). The length of the CDR3 is 16 residues.

This clonotype was seen just once. A much larger clone is a single base away; this may be a read error. The chain is built from TRBV12-3 or TRBV12-4 and TRBJ2-7; D is possibly TRBD2 (6 bases). The CDR3 has 13 amino acids. The CDR3 reads CTSSLFGGNEQYF. CDR3 sequence (DNA): TGTACCAGCAGTTTATTCGGGGGAAACGAGCAGTACTTC.

V and J are TRBV6-6 and TRBJ2-1; 12 bases map to TRBD2. Germline lookup yields CDR1 MNHNY and CDR2 SVGAGI (reference sequence). CDR3 length: 15 amino acids. The ends lost 2 bases at V and 8 bases at J; junction bases unmatched: 4. Here the CDR3 DNA reads TGTGCCAGCAGTTACCTAGCGGGAGGGCCCCATGAGCAGTTCTTC. Translation gives CASSYLAGGPHEQFF.

The chain carries TRBV5-5 and TRBJ1-5; no definite D call. Germline lookup yields CDR1 SGHKS and CDR2 YYEKEE (reference sequence). Trimming stripped 1 base from V and 0 bases from J, with 11 bases between. The CDR3 length is 16 residues. The CDR3 sequence is CASSLYGRRSNQPQHF. Written as DNA, the CDR3 is TGTGCCAGCAGCTTGTATGGGAGACGTAGCAATCAGCCCCAGCATTTT.

With regard to this clonotype: A much bigger clone sits one base away, suggesting this may be a read error. The chain recombines TRBV2 with TRBJ2-2, with a weak D call TRBD2 (7 bases). CDR1 is SNHLY and CDR2 is FYNNEI in the germline V gene. The CDR3 length is 14 residues. The CDR3 reads CAPRGEGNTRELFF. CDR3 nucleotide sequence: TGTGCCCCTAGGGGGGAGGGGAACACCAGGGAGCTGTTTTTT.

The J gene is TRBJ2-3, the V gene TRBV20-1; D is unclear. Trimming stripped 0 bases from V and 7 bases from J, with 14 bases between. Germline assignment: CDR1 DFQATT and CDR2 SNEGSKA (reference sequence). This CDR3 region has 14 residues. In DNA, the CDR3 is TGCAGTGCTAGAGATCTCGGAGTAGATAATACGCAGTATTTT. Its protein is CSARDLGVDNTQYF.